A single sample is the source of the 21 T cell receptor beta chains below, sequenced in a study of somatic mutations in cytotoxic T cells in rheumatoid arthritis. Measured with immunoSEQ multiplex PCR; TCRdb has only the in-frame clones, and not every one. The sample shows about 8,600 clones, around 75% of them seen only once. The sample taken for sequencing was CD8+ T cells sorted from blood. Receptors were obtained from a woman between 50 and 59 years old in good health.

This clone has only a few counts. V is TRBV15 and J is TRBJ2-7; unclear D gene. The germline V gene has CDR1 LNHNV and CDR2 YYDKDF (reference sequence). The length of the CDR3 is 13 residues. Trimming took 5 bases from V and 9 from J, leaving 17 bases between them. CDR3 sequence (DNA): TGTGCCACCAGCGGCATCGTGGAGACTGGGCAGTACTTC. Translated: CATSGIVETGQYF.

This clone was counted only a few times. The CDR3 DNA reads as TGTGCCAGCAGCTTATTGCGGGGGGTTCGGAATGAGCAGTTCTTC. Residues: CASSLLRGVRNEQFF. The chain uses TRBV7-3 and TRBJ2-1, with 8 bases that match TRBD2. With 2 bases clipped from V and 7 bases from J, the junction kept 7 bases outside the gene matches. The CDR3 totals 15 residues. CDR1 is SGHTA and CDR2 is FQGTGA in the germline V gene.

This sequence joins TRBV15 and TRBJ2-3; D uncertain. The CDR3 has 13 residues. V gave up 1 base and J gave up 5 bases, with 7 bases separating them. Germline assignment: CDR1 LNHNV and CDR2 YYDKDF (reference sequence). The CDR3 coding sequence is TGTGCCACCAGCAGAGTATCAGAAGATACGCAGTATTTT. Protein: CATSRVSEDTQYF.

The chain uses TRBV19 and TRBJ2-7, with D unclear. This CDR3 is 13 amino acids long. CDR1 is LNHDA and CDR2 is SQIVND in the germline V gene (reference sequence). V lost 3 bases and J 3 bases, leaving 9 bases between the germline ends. The CDR3 protein is CASSISGHYEQYF. In nucleotides, the CDR3 is TGTGCCAGTAGTATTTCAGGTCACTACGAGCAGTACTTC.

In this sample, this clone turned up once. The chain links TRBV29-1 to TRBJ1-5; 7 positions agree with TRBD1. J gave up 4 bases and V 2 bases, and 2 bases lay outside the gene matches. The length of the CDR3 is 13 residues. Germline loops: CDR1 SQVTM, CDR2 ANQGSEA. CDR3 coding DNA: TGCAGCGTTGAACCAGGGGGAAATCAGCCCCAGCATTTT. As protein: CSVEPGGNQPQHF. Full variable domain (outside the CDR3, taken from reference TRBV29-1 and TRBJ1-5): SAVISQKPSRDICQRGTSLTIQCQVDSQVTMMFWYRQQPGQSLTLIATANQGSEATYESGFVIDKFPISRPNLTFSTLTVSNMSPEDSSIYLCSVEPGGNQPQHFGDGTRLSIL.

The chain recombines TRBV6-1 with TRBJ1-1; the D gene is possibly TRBD1 (5 bases). CDR3 length: 12 amino acids. V was trimmed by 6 bases and J by 8 bases, leaving 13 bases between them. Per the germline V gene, CDR1 is MNHNS and CDR2 is SASEGT. The DNA for the CDR3 is TGTGCCAGCAGCCCAGGGAACTGGGAAGCTTTCTTT. It yields the protein CASSPGNWEAFF.

The chain carries TRBV28 and TRBJ1-4; possibly TRBD1 for D (6 bases). Germline V lookup: CDR1 MDHEN, CDR2 SYDVKM. The CDR3 contains 15 residues. The V gene lost 5 bases and the J gene lost 4 bases, with 14 bases spanning the gap. This CDR3 is CASSPNRDYNEKLFF. In nucleotides, the CDR3 is TGTGCCAGCAGTCCCAACAGGGACTATAATGAAAAACTGTTTTTT.

In its sample, this clone was seen a few times. The chain uses TRBV7-9 and TRBJ2-7, with D perhaps TRBD2 (6 bases). There are 15 residues in the CDR3. The germline V and J ends were trimmed by 0 bases and 5 bases, with 14 bases remaining between them. Germline V gene data show CDR1 as SEHNR and CDR2 as FQNEAQ (reference sequence). The CDR3 is CASSLADRGLDEQYF. The DNA for the CDR3 is TGTGCCAGCAGCTTAGCGGATCGGGGACTCGACGAGCAGTACTTC.

This chain links TRBV29-1 with TRBJ2-3; D not certain. Germline-derived CDR1 and CDR2 are SQVTM and ANQGSEA. The CDR3 contains 15 residues. The germline V and J ends were trimmed by 4 bases and 0 bases, with 14 bases remaining between them. Here the CDR3 reads CSVVQITTSTDTQYF. The DNA for the CDR3 is TGCAGCGTTGTACAGATAACCACTAGCACAGATACGCAGTATTTT.

The chain carries TRBV14 and TRBJ2-2; D might be TRBD2 (5 bases). In germline, CDR1 is SGHDN, CDR2 FVKESK. V shed 2 bases and J shed 4 bases, with 17 bases lying between them. CDR3 length equals 17 residues. The CDR3 nucleotides read TGTGCCAGCAGCCAATCTTATCTGGGAGATTTCACCGGGGAGCTGTTTTTT. Translated: CASSQSYLGDFTGELFF.

The CDR3 here is CASSYRTGSYNEQFF. In nucleotides, the CDR3 is TGTGCCAGCAGTTACCGGACTGGCTCCTACAATGAGCAGTTCTTC. V gene TRBV6-6 combines with J gene TRBJ2-1; possible D gene TRBD2, 5 bases. V was pared by 2 bases and J by 0 bases, with 8 bases between. Germline V gives CDR1 MNHNY, CDR2 SVGAGI (reference sequence). The CDR3 runs 15 residues.

The V call is TRBV7-3, the J call TRBJ2-1; D possibly corresponds to TRBD2 (6 bases). From germline, CDR1 is SGHTA and CDR2 FQGTGA. The CDR3 loop spans 15 amino acids. Trimming shortened V by 2 bases and J by 0 bases, and 8 bases separated the two germline ends. The CDR3 DNA sequence: TGTGCCAGCAGCTTACTAGCGTTCTCCTACAATGAGCAGTTCTTC. Its protein is CASSLLAFSYNEQFF.

V and J are TRBV19 and TRBJ2-7; 9 bases match TRBD1. The germline V gene encodes CDR1 LNHDA and CDR2 SQIVND (reference sequence). The trim removed 8 bases at V and 3 bases at J, leaving 5 bases unmatched. The CDR3 runs to 13 residues. CDR3 sequence: CASAPGQGYEQYF. As DNA, the CDR3 is TGTGCCAGTGCACCGGGACAGGGCTACGAGCAGTACTTC.

The chain uses TRBV6-1 and TRBJ1-1; 8 bases are shared with TRBD1. V was clipped by 6 bases and J by 3 bases; unmatched bases: 3. CDR1 and CDR2 from the germline V gene are MNHNS and SASEGT. The CDR3 consists of 13 residues. The CDR3 DNA sequence: TGTGCCAGCAGGGAACAGGGGGACACTGAAGCTTTCTTT. Translating gives CASREQGDTEAFF.

This clone was counted only a few times. This sequence joins TRBV6-4 and TRBJ2-2, with TRBD1 matching over 7 bases. Germline V gene sequence: CDR1 MRHNA, CDR2 SNTAGT. The CDR3 contains 16 residues. The ends lost 0 bases at V and 4 bases at J; junction bases unmatched: 5. The DNA for the CDR3 is TGTGCCAGCAGTGACTCGCGAGGGGGCGGCACCGGGGAGCTGTTTTTT. It codes for CASSDSRGGGTGELFF.

This clone was counted between two and nine times. The rearrangement links TRBV30 to TRBJ2-1; 12 bases fit TRBD2. CDR3 size: 12 residues. CDR1 and CDR2 from the germline V gene are GTSNPN and SVGIG (reference sequence). With V trimmed by 0 bases and J by 12 bases, 0 bases remained unmatched. DNA of the CDR3: TGTGCCTGGAGTGTACTAGCGGGGGGGCAGTTCTTC. Residues: CAWSVLAGGQFF.

The V and J genes are TRBV7-3 and TRBJ2-1, with 7 bases lining up with TRBD2. The junction had 10 bases not matched to a gene; V was cut back by 5 bases and J by 9 bases. There are 14 residues in the CDR3. Germline loops: CDR1 SGHTA, CDR2 FQGTGA. The CDR3 DNA reads as TGTGCCAGCAGCCGTAGCGGGCTAGATGGTGAGCAGTTCTTC. Translated: CASSRSGLDGEQFF.

V usage is TRBV9 and J usage is TRBJ1-1, with no clear D. This CDR3 region has 14 residues. V was cut by 1 base and J by 5 bases, with 12 bases left in between. Germline loops: CDR1 SGDLS, CDR2 YYNGEE. CDR3 loop: CASSVYPRGTEAFF. The CDR3 nucleotides read TGTGCCAGCAGCGTATACCCACGAGGAACTGAAGCTTTCTTT.

The chain combines TRBV14 with TRBJ2-2; a possible D gene is TRBD2 (7 bases). V was trimmed by 4 bases and J by 4 bases, leaving 16 bases between them. Per germline, CDR1 SGHDN and CDR2 FVKESK. This CDR3 comprises 16 residues. The CDR3 protein is CASSPRGGDATGELFF. CDR3 bases: TGTGCCAGCAGCCCGCGAGGGGGGGATGCCACCGGGGAGCTGTTTTTT.

The rearrangement links TRBV6-4 to TRBJ2-1, with TRBD1 matching 8 bases. The CDR3 covers 13 residues. J lost 5 bases, V lost 3 bases, and 0 bases had no gene match. Germline V gene lookup returns CDR1 MRHNA and CDR2 SNTAGT. The CDR3, as DNA: TGTGCCAGCAGTGAGACAGGGGACAATGAGCAGTTCTTC. It translates to CASSETGDNEQFF.

The chain uses TRBV27 and TRBJ2-7, with 12 bases fitting TRBD1. The CDR3 has 14 residues. CDR1 is MNHEY, CDR2 SMNVEV, per germline (reference sequence). The V segment lost 3 bases and the J segment 7 bases; nucleotides outside the gene matches: 4. The CDR3 spells CASSFAGQGAEQYF. DNA for the CDR3: TGTGCCAGCAGTTTCGCGGGACAGGGGGCGGAGCAGTACTTC.